This TCR beta chain was obtained from a study of regulatory T cells in long-lasting Graves disease. Overall study context: Positive TSH receptor antibodies alongside over 5 years of antithyroid drugs were what marked Graves' disease as persistent.

Study-wide points: Tissue studied was limited to peripheral blood, excluding thyroid tissue. Shared public clonotypes totalled 2,500 to 3,500 in persistent patients, compared with around 930 in new patients. TRBV28, TRBJ1-2 and TRBJ2-5 were segments that persistent disease favored.

In its sample, this clonotype was seen a few times. Its antigen is still unknown. Relying on iRepertoire HTBI primers and Arm-PCR of CDR3 regions, the team built TCR beta libraries. Each CDR3 protein gets one entry after TCRdb re-called the multiplex PCR reads with MiXCR. The profile covers 350,000 to 500,000 distinct CDR3 sequences, with around a fifth appearing a single time and 13% to 15% taken by the ten largest. Time point reported: persistent/refractory GD, antithyroid drugs over 5 years with positive TRAb. Extracted RNA from PBMCs served as the source of the TCR library. Germline V lookup: CDR1 MNHEY, CDR2 SVGAGI. Between the trimmed V and J ends, which lost 0 bases and 1 base, there was a span of 6 bases. The length of the CDR3 is 14 residues.

The sample in question was peripheral blood mononuclear cells (PBMCs), obtained when the disease was refractory, from a patient treated with antithyroid drugs. The source is a female donor with Graves disease. The chain combines TRBV6-5 with TRBJ2-5, with D unresolved. Here the CDR3 reads CASSYSGAQETQYF. The CDR3 bases are TGTGCCAGCAGTTACTCGGGTGCCCAAGAGACCCAGTACTTC.